Listed here are 27 T cell receptor beta chains from one sample, sequenced in a study of blood T cell repertoires in COVID-19. Measured with immunoSEQ multiplex PCR; TCRdb has only the in-frame clones, and not every one. Seen here are about 55,000 clones, around nine tenths observed once, and the top ten hold more than 8%. Sequenced: peripheral blood. These receptors came from a man in his 60s with active COVID-19.

The rearrangement links TRBV15 to TRBJ2-3; a possible D gene is TRBD1 (6 bases). The CDR3 is made up of 13 amino acids. In germline, CDR1 is LNHNV, CDR2 YYDKDF (reference sequence). Between the trimmed V and J ends, which lost 2 bases and 8 bases, there was a span of 11 bases. CDR3 protein: CATSRITGSTQYF. The DNA of the CDR3 is TGTGCCACCAGCAGAATTACAGGGAGTACGCAGTATTTT. The full variable domain, rest sourced from reference TRBV15 and TRBJ2-3, is DAMVIQNPRYQVTQFGKPVTLSCSQTLNHNVMYWYQQKSSQAPKLLFHYYDKDFNNEADTPDNFQSRRPNTSFCFLDIRSPGLGDTAMYLCATSRITGSTQYFGPGTRLTVL.

The gene calls are TRBV19 and TRBJ1-4, with TRBD1 matching over 10 bases. Germline-derived CDR1 and CDR2 are LNHDA and SQIVND (reference sequence). CDR3 length equals 17 residues. Trimming removed 1 base from V and 5 bases from J; junction bases left unmatched: 7. CDR3 in DNA: TGTGCCAGTAGTATAGTTGGGACAGGGGTCAAAAATGAAAAACTGTTTTTT. Amino acid sequence: CASSIVGTGVKNEKLFF.

The V gene is TRBV6-5, the J gene TRBJ2-5; the D is unclear. Trimming left V 4 bases short and J 11 bases short, with 8 bases between. The CDR3 totals 10 residues. The germline CDR1 and CDR2 sequences are MNHEY and SVGAGI. CDR3 nucleotides: TGTGCCAGCAGTTTTTCCCCACAGTACTTC. Translating gives CASSFSPQYF.

This clone was counted between two and nine times. The V gene is TRBV9, the J gene TRBJ2-2, with TRBD1 matching over 9 bases. This CDR3 has 15 residues. With 4 bases clipped from V and 6 bases from J, the junction kept 7 bases outside the gene matches. Germline V lookup: CDR1 SGDLS, CDR2 YYNGEE. The CDR3 spells CASSLRTGVAGELFF. In DNA form, the CDR3 reads TGTGCCAGCAGCCTCCGGACAGGGGTCGCCGGGGAGCTGTTTTTT.

The sample holds one count of this clone. The chain is built from TRBV11-2 and TRBJ2-7; TRBD2 matches 7 bases. V trimming: 8 bases; J trimming: 5 bases; junction bases outside the gene matches: 3. Germline-derived CDR1 and CDR2 are SGHAT and FQNNGV. The CDR3 has 11 residues. CDR3 residues: CASRGGDEQYF. CDR3 coding DNA: TGTGCCAGCCGGGGAGGGGACGAGCAGTACTTC.

The chain has TRBV2 and TRBJ2-2; 8 bases line up with TRBD1. The CDR3 is made up of 15 amino acids. Germline V gives CDR1 SNHLY, CDR2 FYNNEI. Losses at the gene ends were 6 bases for V and 4 bases for J; bases not matched to a gene: 7. In DNA form, the CDR3 reads TGTGCCAGCAGGAGGACAGGGTCGGGCACCGGGGAGCTGTTTTTT. Translated: CASRRTGSGTGELFF.

V and J are TRBV6-5 and TRBJ2-7; TRBD2 matches 7 bases. After removal of 4 bases from V and 5 bases from J, the junction contained 11 bases not matched to a gene. The CDR3 loop spans 15 amino acids. CDR1 is MNHEY and CDR2 is SVGAGI in the germline V gene. CDR3 sequence reads: CASSWAWEGGHEQYF. The CDR3, as DNA: TGTGCCAGCAGTTGGGCTTGGGAGGGCGGCCACGAGCAGTACTTC.

This clone was recorded a few times. This rearrangement joins TRBV19 to TRBJ2-1, with 11 bases that match TRBD2. There are 15 residues in the CDR3. J gave up 6 bases and V 6 bases, and 7 bases lay outside the gene matches. The germline V gene has CDR1 LNHDA and CDR2 SQIVND (reference sequence). In DNA form, the CDR3 reads TGTGCCAGTAGGCCTAGCGGGAGGACCCTCAATGAGCAGTTCTTC. Protein product: CASRPSGRTLNEQFF.

The V call is TRBV11-2, the J call TRBJ2-1; no firm D call. Germline V gene sequence: CDR1 SGHAT, CDR2 FQNNGV. Trimming pared 2 bases from V and 5 bases from J, leaving 4 bases between. This CDR3 comprises 12 residues. The CDR3 loop reads CASSLSNNEQFF. DNA of the CDR3: TGTGCCAGCAGCTTAAGCAACAATGAGCAGTTCTTC.

This clone was counted a single time. This chain links TRBV30 with TRBJ1-5; the match to TRBD1 covers 7 bases. J gave up 3 bases and V 5 bases, and 13 bases lay outside the gene matches. This CDR3 region has 16 residues. Germline V gene lookup returns CDR1 GTSNPN and CDR2 SVGIG (reference sequence). The CDR3, as DNA: TGTGCCTGGGCCGTCGGGACAGTACTAAACAATCAGCCCCAGCATTTT. Amino acids: CAWAVGTVLNNQPQHF.

The chain has TRBV7-7 and TRBJ2-1; 13 bases match TRBD2. CDR1 is SSHAT and CDR2 is FNYEAQ in the germline V gene (reference sequence). V gave up 6 bases and J gave up 0 bases; unmatched junction bases: 8. The CDR3 consists of 18 residues. The CDR3 loop reads CASSSGLAGISSYNEQFF. As DNA, the CDR3 is TGTGCCAGCAGTTCGGGACTAGCGGGGATTAGCTCCTACAATGAGCAGTTCTTC.

The V and J genes are TRBV11-3 and TRBJ1-2; tentative D call: TRBD1 (5 bases). The CDR3 runs to 13 residues. Trimming took off 2 bases at V and 2 bases at J, with 6 bases between the two ends. Germline V lookup: CDR1 SGHNT, CDR2 YENEEA. The CDR3 sequence: CASSLPGNYGYTF. CDR3 in DNA: TGTGCCAGCAGCTTACCAGGGAACTATGGCTACACCTTC.

This clone has only a few counts. J is TRBJ1-3 and V is TRBV29-1; a weak D match, TRBD1 (5 bases). Germline V CDR1 and CDR2: SQVTM, ANQGSEA. The CDR3 covers 14 residues. V dropped 6 bases and J dropped 1 base, with 13 bases sitting between them. The CDR3 DNA reads as TGCAGCGTGAAGAGACAGAAATCTGGAAACACCATATATTTT. Translation: CSVKRQKSGNTIYF.

This chain connects TRBV14 to TRBJ2-1; D is ambiguous. In germline, CDR1 is SGHDN, CDR2 FVKESK. V dropped 1 base and J dropped 8 bases, with 6 bases sitting between them. The length of the CDR3 is 12 residues. This CDR3 is CASSQVVDEQFF. The CDR3, as DNA: TGTGCCAGCAGCCAAGTAGTCGATGAGCAGTTCTTC.

This clone was seen more than once but under ten times. V gene TRBV7-3 combines with J gene TRBJ2-1; a possible D gene is TRBD2 (7 bases). This CDR3 region has 19 residues. The germline gives CDR1 SGHTA, CDR2 FQGTGA. The V gene lost 5 bases and the J gene lost 5 bases, with 28 bases spanning the gap. The CDR3, as DNA: TGTGCCAGCAGCCCGACGGAGTTATGGAGGGGGAGGGCTAACAATGAGCAGTTCTTC. Residues: CASSPTELWRGRANNEQFF.

V is TRBV18 and J is TRBJ2-7; 12 bases line up with TRBD1. The CDR3 is 14 residues long. With V trimmed by 6 bases and J by 2 bases, 2 bases remained unmatched. Germline CDR1 KGHSH, CDR2 LQKENI. In nucleotides, the CDR3 is TGTGCCAGCTCCGGGACAGGGGGCGCCTACGAGCAGTACTTC. It codes for CASSGTGGAYEQYF.

CDR3: CASSLAGTSGGNTGELFF. The DNA for the CDR3 is TGCGCCAGCAGCTTGGCCGGGACTAGCGGGGGGAACACCGGGGAGCTGTTTTTT. This chain links TRBV5-1 with TRBJ2-2; 14 nucleotides match TRBD2. The J segment lost 1 base and the V segment lost 0 bases, leaving 2 bases of the junction unmatched. CDR3 length: 18 amino acids. Germline V CDR1 and CDR2: SGHRS, YFSETQ.

The V gene is TRBV6-5, the J gene TRBJ2-1; perhaps TRBD2 as D (6 bases). This CDR3 comprises 13 residues. Trimming pared 7 bases from V and 10 bases from J, leaving 17 bases between. CDR1 and CDR2 (germline): MNHEY, SVGAGI. The DNA of the CDR3 is TGTGCCAGCACCCCGACTAGACAGAGGGAGCAGTTCTTC. Protein: CASTPTRQREQFF.

This chain's CDR3 is CASSSFIREGTGELFF. The CDR3 region has the DNA TGTGCCAGCAGCTCGTTTATCAGGGAGGGAACCGGGGAGCTGTTTTTT. The rearrangement uses TRBV7-8 and TRBJ2-2; TRBD2 agrees at 7 bases. V lost 4 bases to trimming and J lost 5 bases; unmatched junction nucleotides: 10. The CDR3 has 16 amino acids. Germline V CDR1 and CDR2: SGHVS, FQNEAQ.

V gene TRBV9 combines with J gene TRBJ2-1, with D perhaps TRBD2 (5 bases). V was cut by 3 bases and J by 9 bases, with 16 bases left in between. From germline, CDR1 is SGDLS and CDR2 YYNGEE. The CDR3 loop spans 14 amino acids. CDR3 nucleotide sequence: TGTGCCAGCAGCGCGGACTCTAGTGCCGCTGAGCAGTTCTTC. Amino acids: CASSADSSAAEQFF. Filled out from reference TRBV9 and TRBJ2-1, the complete variable domain reads DSGVTQTPKHLITATGQRVTLRCSPRSGDLSVYWYQQSLDQGLQFLIQYYNGEERAKGNILERFSAQQFPDLHSELNLSSLELGDSALYFCASSADSSAAEQFFGPGTRLTVL.

Here the CDR3 DNA reads TGTGCCAGCAGCCAAACGCCTAGCGGCACAGATACGCAGTATTTT. It encodes CASSQTPSGTDTQYF. The genes are TRBV4-2 and TRBJ2-3, with D possibly TRBD2 on 6 matching bases. This CDR3 has 15 residues. The V end lost 2 bases, the J end lost 1 base, and 10 bases lay between the germline ends. In germline, CDR1 is LGHNA, CDR2 YNFKEQ.

The chain joins TRBV29-1 to TRBJ2-7; D possibly corresponds to TRBD2 (6 bases). V lost 4 bases and J 0 bases, leaving 16 bases between the germline ends. Germline V gene sequence: CDR1 SQVTM, CDR2 ANQGSEA. The CDR3 length is 15 residues. This CDR3 reads CSVVSGQGLSYEQYF. In nucleotides, the CDR3 is TGCAGCGTTGTGTCGGGGCAGGGACTCTCCTACGAGCAGTACTTC.

The V call is TRBV27, the J call TRBJ1-1; D might be TRBD1 (5 bases). Germline loops: CDR1 MNHEY, CDR2 SMNVEV (reference sequence). The V end was cut by 2 bases, the J end by 2 bases, with 9 bases between. The CDR3 loop spans 14 amino acids. The CDR3 DNA reads as TGTGCCAGCAGTTTAGCACAGGATAACACTGAAGCTTTCTTT. Its protein product is CASSLAQDNTEAFF.

This rearrangement joins TRBV24-1 to TRBJ2-7; TRBD1 might be the D (6 bases). Germline loops: CDR1 KGHDR, CDR2 SFDVKD. The V gene lost 4 bases and the J gene lost 2 bases, with 11 bases spanning the gap. The CDR3 is 14 amino acids. CDR3 DNA: TGTGCCACCAGTGACAAAGACAGGCCCTACGAGCAGTACTTC. Amino acids: CATSDKDRPYEQYF.

The chain combines TRBV19 with TRBJ2-5; TRBD1 agrees at 7 bases. Germline CDR1 LNHDA, CDR2 SQIVND (reference sequence). Trimming cost V 8 bases and J 4 bases; bases outside gene matches: 7. The CDR3 is 13 residues long. CDR3 protein: CASARQGIETQYF. CDR3 nucleotide sequence: TGTGCCAGTGCTCGACAGGGAATAGAGACCCAGTACTTC.

In the case of this clone: The junction differs from germline at one of its ends, possibly a read error. The chain employs TRBV12-3 or TRBV12-4 and TRBJ2-7; TRBD2 might be the D (6 bases). CDR3 length: 12 amino acids. The CDR3 protein is CASSFMDYGQYF. The CDR3 nucleotides read TGTGCCAGCAGTTTTATGGACTACGGGCAGTACTTC.

The V call is TRBV24-1, the J call TRBJ2-1; no firm D call. V lost 2 bases, J lost 1 base, and 11 bases lay in between. The CDR3 extends over 16 amino acids. From germline, CDR1 is KGHDR and CDR2 SFDVKD. CDR3 amino acids: CATSDSYPYSYNEQFF. Here the CDR3 DNA reads TGTGCCACCAGTGATTCATATCCCTATTCCTACAATGAGCAGTTCTTC.